Listed below are T cell receptor beta chains from one sample, sequenced in a study of molecular identifiers for immune sequencing clone quantification. One entry per CDR3 protein results from TCRdb running MiXCR on the PCR reads. There are 600,000 to 650,000 distinct CDR3 sequences in the sample; just under 20% occur only once, and under 0.95% lies in the top ten. Sequenced input: naive CD8+ T cells from blood, with Jurkat cell RNA spiked in. The origin of the receptors is a human donor in good health. Some libraries in this study had Jurkat cell RNA spiked in. Each CDR3 is given without its conserved first and last residue.

cdr3_aa	v_call	j_call
ASSLDPRTTSSYNEQF	TRBV7-2	TRBJ2-1
ASSVTSGSSYEQY	TRBV5-5	TRBJ2-7
ASSALDRKETQY	TRBV9	TRBJ2-5
ASMGAPMNTEAF	TRBV10-3	TRBJ1-1
ASQRTSALSYNEQF	TRBV11-2	TRBJ2-1
ASSGLALLEQY	TRBV6-2/TRBV6-3	TRBJ2-7
ASGLGGTGGNNRPQH	TRBV12-5	TRBJ1-5
ASSQSRTGGPSYEQY	TRBV16	TRBJ2-7
ASSQDIRPYQETQY	TRBV23-1	TRBJ2-5
ASSLTGVDTEAF	TRBV7-9	TRBJ1-1